Reported below is one T cell receptor (beta chain). Its target is not known. The PCR ran on 60 Vbeta and 13 Jbeta primers. This table comes from immunoSEQ multiplex PCR, and its TCRdb copy is limited to in-frame clones, with some not included. The sample lists some 99,000 clones, roughly three quarters occurring once. These data come from a study of cytomegalovirus exposure and HLA in healthy donors. Whole-study findings and limits: Association of a missense DCLRE1C variant with TCR beta V- and J-gene trimming was reported in a later analysis. Rates of TCR association differed by HLA locus in a later analysis, with DRB1 highest and HLA-C lowest. Reports described diagnosis of cytomegalovirus status by the classifier as highly specific and sensitive. Immune exposure information comprised only CMV serostatus.

The sequence was obtained from a woman aged 45 to 65 in good health and CMV-seropositive. Sample: PBMCs.

In nucleotides, the CDR3 is TGTGCCAGCAGCGGACAGGGGGCTTTTGAGCAGTTCTTC. Translating gives CASSGQGAFEQFF. The rearrangement uses TRBV7-9 and TRBJ2-1; TRBD1 agrees at 11 bases. This CDR3 has 13 amino acids. CDR1 is SEHNR and CDR2 is FQNEAQ in the germline V gene (reference sequence). Trimming took 5 bases from V and 9 from J; bases not matched to a gene: 3.